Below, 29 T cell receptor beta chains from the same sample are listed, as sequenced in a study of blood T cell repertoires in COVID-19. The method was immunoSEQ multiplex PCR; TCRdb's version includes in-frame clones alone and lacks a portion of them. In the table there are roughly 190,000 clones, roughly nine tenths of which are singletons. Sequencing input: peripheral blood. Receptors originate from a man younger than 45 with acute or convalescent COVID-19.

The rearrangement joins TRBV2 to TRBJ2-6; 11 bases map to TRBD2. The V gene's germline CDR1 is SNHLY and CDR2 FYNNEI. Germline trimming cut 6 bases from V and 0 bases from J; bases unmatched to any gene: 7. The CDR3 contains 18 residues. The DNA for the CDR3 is TGTGCCAGCAGCCTACTAGCGGGGGACCTCTCTGGGGCCAACGTCCTGACTTTC. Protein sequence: CASSLLAGDLSGANVLTF.

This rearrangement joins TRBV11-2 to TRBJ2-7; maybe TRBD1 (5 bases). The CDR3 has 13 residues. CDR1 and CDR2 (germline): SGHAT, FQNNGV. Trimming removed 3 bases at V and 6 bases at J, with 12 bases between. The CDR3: CASSFQGFVEQYF. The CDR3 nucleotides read TGTGCCAGCAGCTTCCAGGGTTTTGTCGAGCAGTACTTC.

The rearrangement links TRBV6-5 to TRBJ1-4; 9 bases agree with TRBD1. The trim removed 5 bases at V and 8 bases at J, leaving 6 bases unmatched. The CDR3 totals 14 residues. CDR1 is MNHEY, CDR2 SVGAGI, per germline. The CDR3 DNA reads TGTGCCAGCAGTAACAGGGGGCTAGTAGAAAAACTGTTTTTT. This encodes CASSNRGLVEKLFF.

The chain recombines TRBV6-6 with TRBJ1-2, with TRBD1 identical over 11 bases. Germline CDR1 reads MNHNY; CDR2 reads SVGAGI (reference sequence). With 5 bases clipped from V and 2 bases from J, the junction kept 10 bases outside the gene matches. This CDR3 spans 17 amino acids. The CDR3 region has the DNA TGTGCCAGCAGTCCCGATCGGACAGGGGGCATCAACTATGGCTACACCTTC. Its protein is CASSPDRTGGINYGYTF.

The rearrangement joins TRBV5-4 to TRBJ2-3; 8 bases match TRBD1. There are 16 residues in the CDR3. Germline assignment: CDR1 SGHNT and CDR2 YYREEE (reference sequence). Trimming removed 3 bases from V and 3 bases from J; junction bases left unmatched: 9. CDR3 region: CASSYKRQGMTDTQYF. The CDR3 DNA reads TGTGCCAGCAGCTATAAGAGACAGGGGATGACAGATACGCAGTATTTT.

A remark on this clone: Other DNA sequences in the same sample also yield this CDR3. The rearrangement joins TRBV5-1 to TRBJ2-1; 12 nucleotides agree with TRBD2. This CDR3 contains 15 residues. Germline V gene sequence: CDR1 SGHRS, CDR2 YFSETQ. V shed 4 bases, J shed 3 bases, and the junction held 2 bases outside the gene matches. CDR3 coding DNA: TGCGCCAGCAGCCTAGCGGGAGGGGGCTACAATGAGCAGTTCTTC. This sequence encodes CASSLAGGGYNEQFF. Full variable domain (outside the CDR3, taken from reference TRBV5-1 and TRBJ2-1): KAGVTQTPRYLIKTRGQQVTLSCSPISGHRSVSWYQQTPGQGLQFLFEYFSETQRNKGNFPGRFSGRQFSNSRSEMNVSTLELGDSALYLCASSLAGGGYNEQFFGPGTRLTVL.

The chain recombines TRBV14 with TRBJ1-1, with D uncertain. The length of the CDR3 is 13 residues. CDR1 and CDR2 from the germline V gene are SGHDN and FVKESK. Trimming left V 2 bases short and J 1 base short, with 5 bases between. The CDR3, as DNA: TGTGCCAGCAGCCAACAGGCGAACACTGAAGCTTTCTTT. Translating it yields CASSQQANTEAFF.

CDR3 in amino acids: CASSDSLGLAGSYEQYF. CDR3 DNA: TGCGCCAGCAGCGATTCGCTGGGACTAGCGGGATCCTACGAGCAGTACTTC. This chain joins TRBV10-2 and TRBJ2-7; 13 nucleotides agree with TRBD2. Germline CDR1 is WSHSY and CDR2 is SAAADI. The CDR3 spans 17 residues. The V and J ends lost 6 bases and 1 base, in that order; junction bases with no gene match: 9.

CDR3 sequence reads: CASSPDGAGYGYTF. CDR3 bases: TGTGCCAGCAGCCCAGATGGGGCCGGCTATGGCTACACCTTC. The chain has TRBV7-3 and TRBJ1-2; tentative D call: TRBD1 (5 bases). Per germline, CDR1 SGHTA and CDR2 FQGTGA. With 5 bases removed from V and 4 bases from J, the gap between germline ends came to 14 bases. The CDR3 sequence is 14 residues long.

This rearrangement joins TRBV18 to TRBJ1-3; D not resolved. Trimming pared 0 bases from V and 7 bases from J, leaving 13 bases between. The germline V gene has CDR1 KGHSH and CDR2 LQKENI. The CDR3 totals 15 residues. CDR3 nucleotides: TGTGCCAGCTCACCACCGGACTCGTGGAGTAACACCATATATTTT. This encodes CASSPPDSWSNTIYF.

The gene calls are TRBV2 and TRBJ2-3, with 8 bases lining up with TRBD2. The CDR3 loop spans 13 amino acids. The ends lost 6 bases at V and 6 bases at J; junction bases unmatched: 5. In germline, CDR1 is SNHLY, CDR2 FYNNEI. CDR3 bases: TGTGCCAGCAGCGGGAGGGTTGTCGATACGCAGTATTTT. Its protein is CASSGRVVDTQYF.

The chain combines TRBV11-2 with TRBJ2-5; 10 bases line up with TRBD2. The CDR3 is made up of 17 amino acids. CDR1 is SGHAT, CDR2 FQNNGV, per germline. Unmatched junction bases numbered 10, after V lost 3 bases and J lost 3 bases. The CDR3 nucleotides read TGTGCCAGCAGCTTGGTTCCTAGCGGGAGTAAGGAAGAGACCCAGTACTTC. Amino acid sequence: CASSLVPSGSKEETQYF.

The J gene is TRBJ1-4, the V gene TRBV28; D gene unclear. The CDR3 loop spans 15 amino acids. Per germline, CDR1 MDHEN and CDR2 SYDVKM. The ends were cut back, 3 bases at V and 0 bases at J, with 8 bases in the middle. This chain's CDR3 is CASSLEGATNEKLFF. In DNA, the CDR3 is TGTGCCAGCAGTTTGGAGGGAGCAACTAATGAAAAACTGTTTTTT.

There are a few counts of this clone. CDR3 protein: CASRSEPGGTGELFF. As DNA, the CDR3 is TGTGCCAGTAGGAGCGAGCCCGGTGGGACCGGGGAGCTGTTTTTT. This chain connects TRBV19 to TRBJ2-2; no reliable D call. The CDR3 totals 15 residues. V lost 6 bases to trimming and J lost 5 bases, with 16 bases between them. Germline V gene data show CDR1 as LNHDA and CDR2 as SQIVND (reference sequence).

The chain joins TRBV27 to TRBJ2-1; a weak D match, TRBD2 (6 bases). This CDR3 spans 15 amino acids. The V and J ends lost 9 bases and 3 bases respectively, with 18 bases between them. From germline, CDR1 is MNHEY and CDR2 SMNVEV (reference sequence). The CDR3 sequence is CASTRLEGSYNEQFF. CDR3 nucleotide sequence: TGTGCCAGTACCCGCTTGGAGGGTAGCTACAATGAGCAGTTCTTC.

CDR3 DNA: TGTGCCAGCACACTAGTGGTTTACGAGCAGTACTTC. Translating gives CASTLVVYEQYF. This chain connects TRBV2 to TRBJ2-7, with D perhaps TRBD2 (5 bases). V was pared by 7 bases and J by 4 bases, with 11 bases between. The CDR3 totals 12 residues. Per germline, CDR1 SNHLY and CDR2 FYNNEI. Using reference TRBV2 and TRBJ2-7 for the parts outside the CDR3, the full variable domain is EPEVTQTPSHQVTQMGQEVILRCVPISNHLYFYWYRQILGQKVEFLVSFYNNEISEKSEIFDDQFSVERPDGSNFTLKIRSTKLEDSAMYFCASTLVVYEQYFGPGTRLTVT.

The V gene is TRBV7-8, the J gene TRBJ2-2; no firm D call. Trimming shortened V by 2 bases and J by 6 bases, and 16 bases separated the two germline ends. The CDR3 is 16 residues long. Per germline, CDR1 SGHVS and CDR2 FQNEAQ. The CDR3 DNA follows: TGTGCCAGCAGCTTATTCAGGTCGTTACCTCCCGGGGAGCTGTTTTTT. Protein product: CASSLFRSLPPGELFF. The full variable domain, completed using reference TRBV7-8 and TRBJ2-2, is GAGVSQSPRYKVAKRGQDVALRCDPISGHVSLFWYQQALGQGPEFLTYFQNEAQLDKSGLPSDRFFAERPEGSVSTLKIQRTQQEDSAVYLCASSLFRSLPPGELFFGEGSRLTVL.

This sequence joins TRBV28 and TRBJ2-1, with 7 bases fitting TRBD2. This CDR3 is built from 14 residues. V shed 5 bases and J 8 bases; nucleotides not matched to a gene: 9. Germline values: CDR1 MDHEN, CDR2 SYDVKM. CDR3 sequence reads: CASSEGGSFDEQFF. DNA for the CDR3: TGTGCCAGCAGTGAGGGCGGGAGTTTCGATGAGCAGTTCTTC.

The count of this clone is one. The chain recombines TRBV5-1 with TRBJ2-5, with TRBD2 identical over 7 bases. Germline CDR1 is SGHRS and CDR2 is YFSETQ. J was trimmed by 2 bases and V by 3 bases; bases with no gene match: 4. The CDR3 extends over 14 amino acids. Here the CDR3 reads CASSYGLEQETQYF. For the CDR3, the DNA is TGCGCCAGCAGCTATGGACTAGAACAAGAGACCCAGTACTTC.

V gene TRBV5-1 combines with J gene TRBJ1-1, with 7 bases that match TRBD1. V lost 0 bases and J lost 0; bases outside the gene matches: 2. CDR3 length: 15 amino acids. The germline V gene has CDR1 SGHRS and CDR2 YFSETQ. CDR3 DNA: TGCGCCAGCAGCTTGGTGACAGGGATGAACACTGAAGCTTTCTTT. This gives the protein CASSLVTGMNTEAFF.

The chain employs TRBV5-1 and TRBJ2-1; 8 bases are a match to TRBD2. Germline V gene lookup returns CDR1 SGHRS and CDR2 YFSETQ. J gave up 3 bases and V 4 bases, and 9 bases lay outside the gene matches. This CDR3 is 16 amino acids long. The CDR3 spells CASSQKSGSGYNEQFF. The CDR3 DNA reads TGCGCCAGCAGCCAAAAAAGCGGGAGTGGCTACAATGAGCAGTTCTTC.

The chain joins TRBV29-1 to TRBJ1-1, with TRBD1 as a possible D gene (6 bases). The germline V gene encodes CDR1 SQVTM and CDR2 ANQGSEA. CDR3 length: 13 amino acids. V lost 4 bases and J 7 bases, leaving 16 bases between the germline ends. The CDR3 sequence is CSVVPGQGSEAFF. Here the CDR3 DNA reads TGCAGCGTTGTCCCGGGCCAGGGGAGTGAAGCTTTCTTT.

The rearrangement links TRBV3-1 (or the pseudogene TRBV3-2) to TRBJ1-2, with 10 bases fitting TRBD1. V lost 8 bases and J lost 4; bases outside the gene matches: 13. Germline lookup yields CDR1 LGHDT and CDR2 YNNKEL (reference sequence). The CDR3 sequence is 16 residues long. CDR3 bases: TGTGCCAGCTCGAAGGACAGGGGGTTTCGAGTCTATGGCTACACCTTC. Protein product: CASSKDRGFRVYGYTF.

CDR3 sequence (DNA): TGTGCCAGCAGATACAGCGGGTCCTTCCCTGGATACGAGCAGTACTTC. Amino acid sequence: CASRYSGSFPGYEQYF. The V and J genes are TRBV6-5 and TRBJ2-7, with a possible D match to TRBD2 (6 bases). Germline V lookup: CDR1 MNHEY, CDR2 SVGAGI. Trimming shortened V by 6 bases and J by 4 bases, and 22 bases separated the two germline ends. This CDR3 region has 16 residues.

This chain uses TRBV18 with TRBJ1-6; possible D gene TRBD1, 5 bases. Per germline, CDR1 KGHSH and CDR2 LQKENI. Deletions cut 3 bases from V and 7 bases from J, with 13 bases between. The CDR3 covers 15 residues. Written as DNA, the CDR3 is TGTGCCAGCTCACCCCCCCTGGAGGGGAATTCACCCCTCCACTTT. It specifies CASSPPLEGNSPLHF. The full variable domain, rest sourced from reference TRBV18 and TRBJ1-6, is NAGVMQNPRHLVRRRGQEARLRCSPMKGHSHVYWYRQLPEEGLKFMVYLQKENIIDESGMPKERFSAEFPKEGPSILRIQQVVRGDSAAYFCASSPPLEGNSPLHFGNGTRLTVT.

The CDR3 DNA reads as TGTGCCAGCTCACCATACTCCAGCGAGTATGGCTACACCTTC. Protein: CASSPYSSEYGYTF. This chain connects TRBV18 to TRBJ1-2; unclear D gene. Germline V gene sequence: CDR1 KGHSH, CDR2 LQKENI. V shed 2 bases and J shed 5 bases, with 12 bases lying between them. The CDR3 is 14 residues long.

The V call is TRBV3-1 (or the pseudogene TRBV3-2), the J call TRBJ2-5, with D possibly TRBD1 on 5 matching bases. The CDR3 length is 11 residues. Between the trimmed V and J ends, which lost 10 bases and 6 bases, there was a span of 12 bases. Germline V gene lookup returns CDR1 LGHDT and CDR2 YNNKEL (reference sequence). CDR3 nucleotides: TGTGCCACCTCTCCAGGGAAGACCCAGTACTTC. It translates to CATSPGKTQYF.

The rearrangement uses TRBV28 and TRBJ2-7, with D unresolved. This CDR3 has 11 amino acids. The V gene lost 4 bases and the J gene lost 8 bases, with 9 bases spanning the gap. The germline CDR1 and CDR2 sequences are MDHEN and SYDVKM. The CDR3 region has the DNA TGTGCCAGCAGTTATCGGTCCCAGCAGTACTTC. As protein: CASSYRSQQYF.

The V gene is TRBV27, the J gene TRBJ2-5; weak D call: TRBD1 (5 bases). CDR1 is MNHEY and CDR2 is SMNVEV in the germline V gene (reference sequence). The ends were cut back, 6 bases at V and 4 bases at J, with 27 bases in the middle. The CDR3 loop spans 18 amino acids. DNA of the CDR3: TGTGCCAGCAGCCGTGGGGCCGTGGGATATAGTTTAGGAGAGACCCAGTACTTC. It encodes CASSRGAVGYSLGETQYF.